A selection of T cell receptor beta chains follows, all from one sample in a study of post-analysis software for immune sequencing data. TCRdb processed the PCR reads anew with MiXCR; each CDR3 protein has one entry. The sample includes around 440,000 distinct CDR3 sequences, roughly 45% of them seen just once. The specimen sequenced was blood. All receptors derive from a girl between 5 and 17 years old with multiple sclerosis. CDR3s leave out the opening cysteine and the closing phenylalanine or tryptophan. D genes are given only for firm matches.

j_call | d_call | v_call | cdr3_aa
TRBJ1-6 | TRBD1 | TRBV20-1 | SAFSDGQGDSPLH
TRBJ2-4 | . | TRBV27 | ASSFSDLNQRY
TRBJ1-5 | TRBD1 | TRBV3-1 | ASSLRTGGNQPQH
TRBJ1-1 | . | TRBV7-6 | ASSSYSDPGTEAF
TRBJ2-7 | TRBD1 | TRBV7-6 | ASSLALAGGVYEQY
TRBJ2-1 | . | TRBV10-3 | AISEGLASEQF
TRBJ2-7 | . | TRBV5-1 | ASAMGRDSDYEQY
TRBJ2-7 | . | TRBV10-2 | ASSVSREIFYEQY
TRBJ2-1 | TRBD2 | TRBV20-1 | SVVSGTTSYNEQF
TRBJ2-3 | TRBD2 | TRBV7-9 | ASSLVRGRATDTQY
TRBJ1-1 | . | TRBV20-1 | SARDPQLNTEAF
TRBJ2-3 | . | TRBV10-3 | AISESQGADTQY
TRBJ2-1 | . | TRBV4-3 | ASSQGDAREQF
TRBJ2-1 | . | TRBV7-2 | ASSFGPINEQF
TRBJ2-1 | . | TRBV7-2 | ASSQGRAHEQF
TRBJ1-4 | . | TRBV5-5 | ASSETPGVDEKLF
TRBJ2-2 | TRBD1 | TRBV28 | ASRSGTGGFTGELF
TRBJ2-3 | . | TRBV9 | ASSARTSLSTDTQY
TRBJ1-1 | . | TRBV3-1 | ASSPQQGSGAF
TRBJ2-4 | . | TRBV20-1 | SARTSRRKNIQY
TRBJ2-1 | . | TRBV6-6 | ASSVLSGTYNEQF
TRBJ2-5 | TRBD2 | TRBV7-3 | ASSPQAGGPQETQY
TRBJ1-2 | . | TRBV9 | ASSGSGGVYGYT
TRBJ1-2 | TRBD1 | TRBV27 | TSSLSVSGTGGGYT
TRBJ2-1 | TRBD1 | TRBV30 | AWSMGQSYNEQF
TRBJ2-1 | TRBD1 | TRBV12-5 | ASGPTGDIPYNEQF
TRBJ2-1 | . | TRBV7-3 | ASSPPLGNNEQF
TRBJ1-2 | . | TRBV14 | ASSQDGGGYGYT
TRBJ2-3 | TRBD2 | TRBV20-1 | SARRGGRLITDTQY
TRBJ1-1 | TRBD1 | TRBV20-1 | SASQGFLNTEAF
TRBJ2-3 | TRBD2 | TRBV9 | ASSGTSGSRSDTQY
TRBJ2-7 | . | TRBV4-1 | ASSQEAGMTYEQY
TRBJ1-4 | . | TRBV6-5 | ASSIQLNEKLF
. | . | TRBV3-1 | ASSQFRYEQY
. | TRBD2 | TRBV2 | ASSPRLAGPQETQY
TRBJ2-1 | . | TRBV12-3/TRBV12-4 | ASSLEALANGGEQF
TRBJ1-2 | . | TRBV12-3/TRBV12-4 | ASSLGGFPHGYT
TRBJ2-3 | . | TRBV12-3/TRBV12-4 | ASSLESGRTQY
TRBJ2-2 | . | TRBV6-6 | ASSYSGTSTGELF
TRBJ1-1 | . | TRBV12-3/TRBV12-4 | ASSPEVLGTEAF
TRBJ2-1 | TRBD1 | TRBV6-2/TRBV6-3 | ASSFAGQGYNEQF
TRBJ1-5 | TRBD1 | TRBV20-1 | SAATGAAPQH